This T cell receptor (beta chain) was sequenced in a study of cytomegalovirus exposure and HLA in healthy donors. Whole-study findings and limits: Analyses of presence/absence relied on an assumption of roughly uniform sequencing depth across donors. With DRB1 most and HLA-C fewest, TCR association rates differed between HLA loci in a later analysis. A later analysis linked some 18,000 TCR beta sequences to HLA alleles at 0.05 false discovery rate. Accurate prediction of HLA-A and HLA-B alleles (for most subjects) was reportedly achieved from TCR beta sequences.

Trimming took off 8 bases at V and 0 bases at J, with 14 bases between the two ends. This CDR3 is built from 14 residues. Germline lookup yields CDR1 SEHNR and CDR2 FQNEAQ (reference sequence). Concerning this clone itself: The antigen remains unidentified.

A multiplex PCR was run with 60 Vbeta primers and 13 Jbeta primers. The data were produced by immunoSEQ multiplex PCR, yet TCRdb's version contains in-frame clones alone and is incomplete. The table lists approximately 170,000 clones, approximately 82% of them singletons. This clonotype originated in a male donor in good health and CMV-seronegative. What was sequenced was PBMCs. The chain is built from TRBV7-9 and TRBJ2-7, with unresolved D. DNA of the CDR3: TGTGCCAGCGTCGATTTGAGGAGCTCCTACGAGCAGTACTTC. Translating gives CASVDLRSSYEQYF.